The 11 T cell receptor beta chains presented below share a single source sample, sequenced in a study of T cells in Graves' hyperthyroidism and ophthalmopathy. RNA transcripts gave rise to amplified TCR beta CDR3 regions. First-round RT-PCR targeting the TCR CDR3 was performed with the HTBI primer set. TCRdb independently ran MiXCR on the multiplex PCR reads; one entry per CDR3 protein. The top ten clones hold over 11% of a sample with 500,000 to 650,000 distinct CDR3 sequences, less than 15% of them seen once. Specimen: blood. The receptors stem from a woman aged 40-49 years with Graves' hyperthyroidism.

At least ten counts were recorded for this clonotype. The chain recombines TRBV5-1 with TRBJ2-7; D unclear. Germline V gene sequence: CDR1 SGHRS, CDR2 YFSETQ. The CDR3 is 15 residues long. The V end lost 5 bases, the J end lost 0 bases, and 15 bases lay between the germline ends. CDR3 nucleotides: TGCGCCAGCAGATTCCTAGACGGTAGCTCCTACGAGCAGTACTTC. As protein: CASRFLDGSSYEQYF.

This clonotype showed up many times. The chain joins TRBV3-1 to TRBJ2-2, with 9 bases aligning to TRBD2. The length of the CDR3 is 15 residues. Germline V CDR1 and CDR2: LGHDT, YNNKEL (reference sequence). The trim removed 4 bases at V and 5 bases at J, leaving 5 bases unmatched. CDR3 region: CASSLSGRLTGELFF. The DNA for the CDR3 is TGTGCCAGCAGCCTTAGCGGGAGACTAACCGGGGAGCTGTTTTTT.

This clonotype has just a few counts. DNA of the CDR3: TGTGCCAGCAGCCGCGGAGCTAGCGGGGGCGAAGAGACCCAGTACTTC. Encoded protein: CASSRGASGGEETQYF. V and J are TRBV7-2 and TRBJ2-5, with 10 bases identical to TRBD2. Germline V gene data show CDR1 as SGHTA and CDR2 as FQGNSA. CDR3 length equals 16 residues. V lost 5 bases, J lost 3 bases, and 9 bases stayed unmatched.

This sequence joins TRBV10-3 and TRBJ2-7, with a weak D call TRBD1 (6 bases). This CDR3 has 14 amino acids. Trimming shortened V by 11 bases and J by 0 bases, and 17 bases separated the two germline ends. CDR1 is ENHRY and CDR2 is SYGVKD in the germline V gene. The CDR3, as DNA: TGTGCCGTCTCCTCCCGGACAGTCTCCTACGAGCAGTACTTC. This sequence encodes CAVSSRTVSYEQYF.

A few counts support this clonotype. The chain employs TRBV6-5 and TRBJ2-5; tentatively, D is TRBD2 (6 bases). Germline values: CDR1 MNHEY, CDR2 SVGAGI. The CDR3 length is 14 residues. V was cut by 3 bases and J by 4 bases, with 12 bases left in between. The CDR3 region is CASSYPDYGETQYF. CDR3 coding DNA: TGTGCCAGCAGTTATCCGGACTACGGAGAGACCCAGTACTTC.

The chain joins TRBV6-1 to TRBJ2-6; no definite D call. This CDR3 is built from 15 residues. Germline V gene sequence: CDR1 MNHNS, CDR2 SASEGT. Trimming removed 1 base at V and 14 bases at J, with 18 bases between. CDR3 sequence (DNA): TGTGCCAGCAGTGAAGATAGACCTACGAAAGTGTTCCTGACTTTC. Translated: CASSEDRPTKVFLTF.

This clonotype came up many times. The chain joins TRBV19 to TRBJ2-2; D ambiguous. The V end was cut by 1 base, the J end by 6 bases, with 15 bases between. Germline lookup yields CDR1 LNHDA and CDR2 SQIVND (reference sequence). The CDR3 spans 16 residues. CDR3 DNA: TGTGCCAGTAGTATAGGGAGAGTAGAGCGCCCCGGGGAGCTGTTTTTT. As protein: CASSIGRVERPGELFF.

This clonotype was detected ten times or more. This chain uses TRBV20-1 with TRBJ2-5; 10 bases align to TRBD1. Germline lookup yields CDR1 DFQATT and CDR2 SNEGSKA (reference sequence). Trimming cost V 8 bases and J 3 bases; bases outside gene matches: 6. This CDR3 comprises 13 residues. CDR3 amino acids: CSTLTGGEETQYF. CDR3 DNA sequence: TGCAGTACCCTGACAGGGGGCGAAGAGACCCAGTACTTC.

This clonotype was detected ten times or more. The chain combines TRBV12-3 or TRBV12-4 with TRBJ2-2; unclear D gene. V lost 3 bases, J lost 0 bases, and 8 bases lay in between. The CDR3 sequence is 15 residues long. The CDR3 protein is CASSFQRPNTGELFF. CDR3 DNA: TGTGCCAGCAGTTTCCAGCGTCCGAACACCGGGGAGCTGTTTTTT.

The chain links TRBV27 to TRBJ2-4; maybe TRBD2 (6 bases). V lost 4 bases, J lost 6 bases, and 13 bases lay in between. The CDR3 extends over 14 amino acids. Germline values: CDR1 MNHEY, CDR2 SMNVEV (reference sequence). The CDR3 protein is CASSSYGSRNIQYF. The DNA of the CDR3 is TGTGCCAGCAGTTCATACGGGAGTAGAAACATTCAGTACTTC.

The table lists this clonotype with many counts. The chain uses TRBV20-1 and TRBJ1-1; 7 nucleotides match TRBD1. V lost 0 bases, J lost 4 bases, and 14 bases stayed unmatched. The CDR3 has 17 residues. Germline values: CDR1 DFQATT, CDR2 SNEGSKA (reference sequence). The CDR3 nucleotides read TGCAGTGCTAGAGACCAAAGTACCTGGACAGGCGGCACTGAAGCTTTCTTT. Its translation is CSARDQSTWTGGTEAFF.